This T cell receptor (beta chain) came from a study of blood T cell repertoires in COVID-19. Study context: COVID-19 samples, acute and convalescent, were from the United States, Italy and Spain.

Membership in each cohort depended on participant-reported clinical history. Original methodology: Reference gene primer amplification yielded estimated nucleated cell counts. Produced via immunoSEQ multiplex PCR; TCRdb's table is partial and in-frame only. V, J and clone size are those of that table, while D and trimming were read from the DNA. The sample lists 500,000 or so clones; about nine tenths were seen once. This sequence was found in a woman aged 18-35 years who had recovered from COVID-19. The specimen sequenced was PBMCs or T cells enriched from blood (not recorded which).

DNA for the CDR3: TGTGCCACCGAGAGTAGTCCGGGACTAGATCTCAAGAACAATGAGCAGTTCTTC. Its protein is CATESSPGLDLKNNEQFF. This rearrangement joins TRBV19 to TRBJ2-1, with 8 bases identical to TRBD2. CDR1 is LNHDA and CDR2 is SQIVND in the germline V gene (reference sequence). After removal of 10 bases from V and 5 bases from J, the junction contained 22 bases not matched to a gene. The CDR3 covers 18 residues.